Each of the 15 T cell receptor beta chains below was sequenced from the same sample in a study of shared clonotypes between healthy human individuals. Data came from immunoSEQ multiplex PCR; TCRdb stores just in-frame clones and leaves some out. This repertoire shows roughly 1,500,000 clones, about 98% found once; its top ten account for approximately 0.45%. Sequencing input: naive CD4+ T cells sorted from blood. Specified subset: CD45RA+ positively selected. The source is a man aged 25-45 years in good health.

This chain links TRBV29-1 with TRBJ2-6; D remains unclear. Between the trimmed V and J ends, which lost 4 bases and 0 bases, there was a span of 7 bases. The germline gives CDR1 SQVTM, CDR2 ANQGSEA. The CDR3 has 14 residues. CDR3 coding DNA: TGCAGCGTTGCCGACACCTCTGGGGCCAACGTCCTGACTTTC. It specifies CSVADTSGANVLTF.

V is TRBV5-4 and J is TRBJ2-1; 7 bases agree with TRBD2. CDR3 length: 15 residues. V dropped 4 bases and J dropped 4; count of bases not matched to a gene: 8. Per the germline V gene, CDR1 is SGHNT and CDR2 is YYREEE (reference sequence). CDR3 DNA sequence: TGTGCCAGCAGCCTGGCTAGCGGAGCTTACAATGAGCAGTTCTTC. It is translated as CASSLASGAYNEQFF.

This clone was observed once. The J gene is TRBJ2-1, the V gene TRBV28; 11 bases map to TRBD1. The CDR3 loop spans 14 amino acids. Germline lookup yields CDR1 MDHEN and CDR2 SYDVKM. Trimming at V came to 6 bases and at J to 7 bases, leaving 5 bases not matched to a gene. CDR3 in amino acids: CASRGTGGRNEQFF. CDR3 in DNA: TGTGCCAGCAGGGGGACAGGGGGGCGGAATGAGCAGTTCTTC.

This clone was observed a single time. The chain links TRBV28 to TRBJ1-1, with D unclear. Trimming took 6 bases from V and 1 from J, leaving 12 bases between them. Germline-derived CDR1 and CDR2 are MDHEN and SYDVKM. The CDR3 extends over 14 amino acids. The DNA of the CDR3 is TGTGCCAGCAGACCCCCAGGACGGAACACTGAAGCTTTCTTT. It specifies CASRPPGRNTEAFF.

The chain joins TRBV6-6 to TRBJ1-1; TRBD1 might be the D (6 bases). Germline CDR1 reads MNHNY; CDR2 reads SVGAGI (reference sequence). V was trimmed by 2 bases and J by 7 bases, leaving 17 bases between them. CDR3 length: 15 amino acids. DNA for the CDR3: TGTGCCAGCAGTTACATTCGGGGGCAGGGCCGTGAAGCTTTCTTT. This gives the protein CASSYIRGQGREAFF.

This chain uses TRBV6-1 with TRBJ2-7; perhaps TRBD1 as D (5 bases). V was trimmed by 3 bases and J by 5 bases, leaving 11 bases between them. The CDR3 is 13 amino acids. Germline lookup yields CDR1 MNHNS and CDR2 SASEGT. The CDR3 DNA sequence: TGTGCCAGCAGTGACAGGGTTTTAAACGAGCAGTACTTC. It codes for CASSDRVLNEQYF.

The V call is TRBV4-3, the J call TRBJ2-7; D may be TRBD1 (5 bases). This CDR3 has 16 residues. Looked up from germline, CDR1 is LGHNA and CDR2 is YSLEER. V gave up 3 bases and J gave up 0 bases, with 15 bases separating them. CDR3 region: CASSQGRFGPSYEQYF. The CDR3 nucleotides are TGCGCCAGCAGCCAGGGGCGGTTTGGGCCCTCCTACGAGCAGTACTTC.

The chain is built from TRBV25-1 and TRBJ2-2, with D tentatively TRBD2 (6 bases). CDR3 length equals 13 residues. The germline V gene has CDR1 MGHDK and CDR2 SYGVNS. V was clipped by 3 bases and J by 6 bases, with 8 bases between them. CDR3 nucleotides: TGTGCCAGCAGTGACTGGGGGGCCGGGGAGCTGTTTTTT. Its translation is CASSDWGAGELFF.

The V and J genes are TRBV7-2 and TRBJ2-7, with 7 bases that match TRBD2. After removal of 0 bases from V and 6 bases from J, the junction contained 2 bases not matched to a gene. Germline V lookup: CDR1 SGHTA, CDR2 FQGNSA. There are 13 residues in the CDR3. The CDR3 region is CASSLAGRAEQYF. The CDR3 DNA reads TGTGCCAGCAGCTTAGCGGGGAGGGCCGAGCAGTACTTC.

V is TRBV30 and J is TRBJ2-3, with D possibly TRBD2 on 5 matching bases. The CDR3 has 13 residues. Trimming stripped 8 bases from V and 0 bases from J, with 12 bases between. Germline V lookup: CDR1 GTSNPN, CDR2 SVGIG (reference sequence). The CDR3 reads CARSGASTDTQYF. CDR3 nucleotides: TGTGCCAGAAGCGGCGCGAGCACAGATACGCAGTATTTT. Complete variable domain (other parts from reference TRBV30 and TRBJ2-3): SQTIHQWPATLVQPVGSPLSLECTVEGTSNPNLYWYRQAAGRGLQLLFYSVGIGQISSEVPQNLSASRPQDRQFILSSKKLLLSDSGFYLCARSGASTDTQYFGPGTRLTVL.

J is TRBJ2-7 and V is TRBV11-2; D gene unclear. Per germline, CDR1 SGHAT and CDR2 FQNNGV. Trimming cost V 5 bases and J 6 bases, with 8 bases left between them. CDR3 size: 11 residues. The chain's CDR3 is CASSQKGEQYF. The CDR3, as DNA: TGTGCCAGCAGCCAAAAGGGCGAGCAGTACTTC.

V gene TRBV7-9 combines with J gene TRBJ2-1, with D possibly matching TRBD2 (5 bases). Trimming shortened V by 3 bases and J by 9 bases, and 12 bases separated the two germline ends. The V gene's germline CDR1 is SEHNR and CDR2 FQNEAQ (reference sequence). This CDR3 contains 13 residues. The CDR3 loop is CASSFTRVAEQFF. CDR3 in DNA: TGTGCCAGCAGCTTTACTAGGGTGGCTGAGCAGTTCTTC. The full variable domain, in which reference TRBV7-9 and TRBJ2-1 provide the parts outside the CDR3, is DTGVSQNPRHKITKRGQNVTFRCDPISEHNRLYWYRQTLGQGPEFLTYFQNEAQLEKSRLLSDRFSAERPKGSFSTLEIQRTEQGDSAMYLCASSFTRVAEQFFGPGTRLTVL.

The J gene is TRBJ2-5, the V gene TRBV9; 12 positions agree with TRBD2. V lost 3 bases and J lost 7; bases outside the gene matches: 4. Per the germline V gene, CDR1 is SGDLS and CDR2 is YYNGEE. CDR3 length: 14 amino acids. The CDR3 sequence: CASSGEGLAGTQYF. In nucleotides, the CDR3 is TGTGCCAGCAGCGGAGAGGGACTAGCGGGGACCCAGTACTTC.

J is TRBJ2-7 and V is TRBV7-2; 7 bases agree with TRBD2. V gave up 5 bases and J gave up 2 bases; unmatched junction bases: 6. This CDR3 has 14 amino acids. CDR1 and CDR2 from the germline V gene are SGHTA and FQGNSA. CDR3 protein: CASSLGLVTYEQYF. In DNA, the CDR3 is TGTGCCAGCAGCCTTGGACTAGTAACCTACGAGCAGTACTTC.

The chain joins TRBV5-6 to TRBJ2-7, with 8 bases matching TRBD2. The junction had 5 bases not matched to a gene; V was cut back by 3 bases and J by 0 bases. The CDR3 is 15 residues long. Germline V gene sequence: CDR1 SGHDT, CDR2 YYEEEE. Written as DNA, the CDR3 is TGTGCCAGCAGCTCCCGGACTAGCCACTCCTACGAGCAGTACTTC. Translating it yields CASSSRTSHSYEQYF.